Listed here are 5 T cell receptor beta chains from one sample, sequenced in a study of cytomegalovirus exposure and HLA in healthy donors. The repertoire was sequenced with immunoSEQ multiplex PCR; TCRdb's copy has only in-frame clones and lacks some. The data show some 210,000 clones, roughly 80% seen once. The sample was PBMCs. The receptors here all came from a woman aged 18-35 years in good health and CMV-seronegative.

V gene TRBV11-2 combines with J gene TRBJ1-3, with 8 bases aligning to TRBD1. CDR3 length: 19 residues. Unmatched junction bases numbered 12, after V lost 2 bases and J lost 0 bases. Germline loops: CDR1 SGHAT, CDR2 FQNNGV. This CDR3 is CASSLIYPTGADSGNTIYF. CDR3 nucleotides: TGTGCCAGCAGCTTAATTTACCCGACAGGGGCCGACTCTGGAAACACCATATATTTT.

In its sample, this clone was seen once. The chain combines TRBV29-1 with TRBJ2-1; 12 nucleotides agree with TRBD2. Germline trimming cut 8 bases from V and 7 bases from J; bases unmatched to any gene: 6. The CDR3 length is 13 residues. The germline gives CDR1 SQVTM, CDR2 ANQGSEA. This CDR3 is CSHTSGGLNEQFF. CDR3 coding DNA: TGCAGCCATACTAGCGGGGGGCTTAATGAGCAGTTCTTC.

This chain links TRBV5-1 with TRBJ2-3; no reliable D call. V was trimmed by 0 bases and J by 0 bases, leaving 5 bases between them. The CDR3 sequence is 14 residues long. The germline gives CDR1 SGHRS, CDR2 YFSETQ. In nucleotides, the CDR3 is TGCGCCAGCAGCTTGGAGACAAGCACAGATACGCAGTATTTT. Amino acids: CASSLETSTDTQYF.

This clone was seen a few times. The genes are TRBV18 and TRBJ1-2; 8 nucleotides agree with TRBD1. The CDR3 contains 15 residues. Germline assignment: CDR1 KGHSH and CDR2 LQKENI. Trimming took 3 bases from V and 7 from J; bases not matched to a gene: 10. As DNA, the CDR3 is TGTGCCAGCTCACCCGGACAGGGACTACTGGGTGGCTACACCTTC. This translates into CASSPGQGLLGGYTF.

The J gene is TRBJ2-5, the V gene TRBV5-1; 7 positions agree with TRBD2. The germline V gene has CDR1 SGHRS and CDR2 YFSETQ. The V and J ends lost 2 bases and 5 bases, in that order; junction bases with no gene match: 12. This CDR3 contains 16 residues. CDR3: CASSFNLGGGRETQYF. In DNA form, the CDR3 reads TGCGCCAGCAGCTTCAATTTAGGCGGGGGACGGGAGACCCAGTACTTC.